The T cell receptor beta chain described here comes from a study of Graves' ophthalmopathy and Graves' hyperthyroidism. Overall study context: No treatment had been given when peripheral blood was collected at initial diagnosis.

The source of the PBMCs was 8 to 10 ml of fresh peripheral blood. The study amplified TCR beta CDR3 regions using RNA transcripts. HTBI-primed RT-PCR formed the first round, and a multiplex PCR formed the second. Using its own MiXCR run on the multiplex PCR reads, TCRdb lists one record per CDR3 protein. Of 35,000 to 50,000 distinct CDR3 sequences listed, approximately 50% are singletons. This clonotype was recorded once. Its cognate antigen is unknown. Germline V CDR1 and CDR2: SEHNR, FQNEAQ (reference sequence). This CDR3 has 15 residues. V lost 3 bases, J lost 1 base, and 4 bases stayed unmatched. General study findings and limits: The model's prediction of ophthalmopathy progression had 70.59% sensitivity and around 72% specificity.

This chain uses TRBV7-9 with TRBJ1-2; 8 positions agree with TRBD1. This TCR was sampled from an adult woman with stable Graves' hyperthyroidism. Specimen: peripheral blood. The chain's CDR3 is CASSFGTGYNYGYTF. In nucleotides, the CDR3 is TGTGCCAGCAGCTTCGGGACAGGTTATAACTATGGCTACACCTTC.